Each of the 21 T cell receptor beta chains below was sequenced from the same sample in a study of blood T cells in healthy people across ages (dated by TCRdb to between 2014 and 2017). Library method: 5' RACE. The reads were generated on an Illumina HiSeq 2500. A second about 6 to 11 cycle PCR used a sample-barcoded 5' primer and a J-beta primer mix. The public reads were reanalyzed by TCRdb: fastp trimming at Q25, MiXCR alignment, in-frame beta chains only. For every CDR3 protein sequence, its rows merge into one entry that carries the most common genes and DNA. A total of roughly 1,100,000 distinct CDR3 sequences appear in this sample, less than 25% of them only once. The leading ten clones occupy less than 0.75% of the sample. The data also belong to a second study, concerning T cells of mothers and their children.

Sequences were obtained from blood. Every receptor here comes from a girl aged 2 to 9 in good health.

This clonotype showed up just a few times. This chain connects TRBV7-9 to TRBJ2-7, with D maybe TRBD1 (6 bases). CDR3 length: 13 residues. From germline, CDR1 is SEHNR and CDR2 FQNEAQ (reference sequence). Deletions cut 4 bases from V and 6 bases from J, with 13 bases between. CDR3 sequence (DNA): TGTGCCAGCAGCTCCCCGGGACAAACCGAGCAGTACTTC. Translating it yields CASSSPGQTEQYF.

This clonotype was detected only a few times. The rearrangement links TRBV7-9 to TRBJ1-3; D is unclear. With 5 bases removed from V and 1 base from J, the gap between germline ends came to 6 bases. The CDR3 is 13 residues long. CDR1 SEHNR and CDR2 FQNEAQ come from the germline V gene (reference sequence). The CDR3 coding sequence is TGTGCCAGCAGCCTCCAATCTGGAAACACCATATATTTT. Its protein product is CASSLQSGNTIYF.

J is TRBJ1-2 and V is TRBV20-1; a possible D gene is TRBD1 (6 bases). Germline CDR1 reads DFQATT; CDR2 reads SNEGSKA (reference sequence). CDR3 length equals 13 residues. CDR3 DNA sequence: TGCAGCGTTCGACAGGCCGCTAACTATGGCTACACCTTC. It encodes CSVRQAANYGYTF.

The chain combines TRBV3-1 with TRBJ2-6, with a tentative D call TRBD1 (6 bases). The V end was cut by 5 bases, the J end by 0 bases, with 11 bases between. This CDR3 region has 16 residues. CDR1 is LGHDT, CDR2 YNNKEL, per germline (reference sequence). CDR3 sequence: CASSSRGGSGANVLTF. The CDR3 DNA reads as TGTGCCAGCAGCTCGAGAGGGGGCTCTGGGGCCAACGTCCTGACTTTC.

The chain couples TRBV19 to TRBJ2-7; D possibly corresponds to TRBD2 (6 bases). The CDR3 has 14 amino acids. Germline V gene sequence: CDR1 LNHDA, CDR2 SQIVND (reference sequence). V dropped 1 base and J dropped 9 bases, with 16 bases sitting between them. The CDR3, as DNA: TGTGCCAGTAGTATAGCATGGGGGGATCCAGCGCAGTACTTC. This encodes CASSIAWGDPAQYF.

DNA for the CDR3: TGTGCCAGCTCTCAATCCGGGACTGAAGCTTTCTTT. Translation gives CASSQSGTEAFF. The J gene is TRBJ1-1, the V gene TRBV18; D remains unclear. Germline CDR1 and CDR2: KGHSH and LQKENI. V was clipped by 6 bases and J by 5 bases, with 10 bases between them. The CDR3 runs to 12 residues. The complete variable domain, with remaining parts taken from reference TRBV18 and TRBJ1-1, reads NAGVMQNPRHLVRRRGQEARLRCSPMKGHSHVYWYRQLPEEGLKFMVYLQKENIIDESGMPKERFSAEFPKEGPSILRIQQVVRGDSAAYFCASSQSGTEAFFGQGTRLTVV.

V gene TRBV27 combines with J gene TRBJ2-5; D uncertain. The germline V gene has CDR1 MNHEY and CDR2 SMNVEV (reference sequence). The V end was cut by 5 bases, the J end by 0 bases, with 10 bases between. The CDR3 extends over 14 amino acids. CDR3 coding DNA: TGTGCCAGCAGTCCCAGTCTTAACCAAGAGACCCAGTACTTC. Translating gives CASSPSLNQETQYF.

V usage is TRBV5-1 and J usage is TRBJ2-1; D is perhaps TRBD1 (5 bases). The CDR3 runs to 16 residues. Trimming removed 0 bases from V and 3 bases from J, with 13 bases in between. Per the germline V gene, CDR1 is SGHRS and CDR2 is YFSETQ. The DNA of the CDR3 is TGCGCCAGCAGCTTGGCTGCAGGGATAGTCTACAATGAGCAGTTCTTC. The encoded protein is CASSLAAGIVYNEQFF.

This clonotype was seen only a few times. V usage is TRBV2 and J usage is TRBJ2-7; TRBD1 matches at 9 bases. CDR3 size: 16 residues. V was pared by 5 bases and J by 2 bases, with 10 bases of the junction left unmatched. The germline CDR1 and CDR2 sequences are SNHLY and FYNNEI. The CDR3: CASSFPGTGTPYEQYF. CDR3 bases: TGTGCCAGCAGTTTTCCCGGGACAGGGACCCCCTACGAGCAGTACTTC. Variable domain in full (rest from reference TRBV2 and TRBJ2-7): EPEVTQTPSHQVTQMGQEVILRCVPISNHLYFYWYRQILGQKVEFLVSFYNNEISEKSEIFDDQFSVERPDGSNFTLKIRSTKLEDSAMYFCASSFPGTGTPYEQYFGPGTRLTVT.

In this sample, this clonotype turned up a few times. V gene TRBV6-2 or TRBV6-3 combines with J gene TRBJ2-5; D not certain. This CDR3 has 11 residues. V was clipped by 6 bases and J by 5 bases, with 7 bases between them. Germline CDR1 and CDR2: MNHEY and SVGEGT. The chain's CDR3 is CASRVLETQYF. The CDR3 coding sequence is TGTGCCAGCAGGGTTTTGGAGACCCAGTACTTC.

The CDR3 nucleotides are TGTGCCAGCAGGACTCGGGAGTTTGAGGAGACCCAGTACTTC. Protein product: CASRTREFEETQYF. The rearrangement uses TRBV2 and TRBJ2-5; a weak D match, TRBD2 (6 bases). V lost 6 bases, J lost 5 bases, and 16 bases lay in between. Germline CDR1 and CDR2: SNHLY and FYNNEI. This CDR3 comprises 14 residues.

The V call is TRBV20-1, the J call TRBJ2-7, with D possibly being TRBD1 (5 bases). The CDR3 spans 14 residues. Trimming removed 3 bases from V and 0 bases from J, with 12 bases in between. The germline gives CDR1 DFQATT, CDR2 SNEGSKA (reference sequence). DNA of the CDR3: TGCAGTGCTAGGCCCCTTGACAGCTCCTACGAGCAGTACTTC. Encoded protein: CSARPLDSSYEQYF.

This clonotype was counted between two and nine times. The V and J genes are TRBV11-2 and TRBJ2-7; 8 bases agree with TRBD2. Germline V gene lookup returns CDR1 SGHAT and CDR2 FQNNGV. Trimming at V came to 4 bases and at J to 4 bases, leaving 12 bases not matched to a gene. The CDR3 is made up of 16 amino acids. This CDR3 reads CASSSLQERELYEQYF. The CDR3 DNA sequence: TGTGCCAGCAGCTCCCTTCAGGAGCGGGAGTTATACGAGCAGTACTTC.

This clonotype was counted between two and nine times. The chain couples TRBV3-1 to TRBJ2-7; D is ambiguous. V lost 0 bases and J lost 6, with 12 bases in between. CDR3 size: 14 residues. Germline values: CDR1 LGHDT, CDR2 YNNKEL (reference sequence). The CDR3 region is CASSQDISASEQYF. CDR3 bases: TGTGCCAGCAGCCAAGATATATCGGCATCCGAGCAGTACTTC.

This chain links TRBV27 with TRBJ2-1; D is possibly TRBD2 (6 bases). The CDR3 covers 13 residues. Germline-derived CDR1 and CDR2 are MNHEY and SMNVEV (reference sequence). Trimming took off 6 bases at V and 7 bases at J, with 13 bases between the two ends. The CDR3 reads CASSSGSWNEQFF. CDR3 in DNA: TGTGCCAGCAGCTCCGGGAGTTGGAATGAGCAGTTCTTC.

This clonotype came up a few times. This chain uses TRBV14 with TRBJ1-4; D remains unclear. The CDR3 runs to 14 residues. V dropped 6 bases and J dropped 8 bases, with 16 bases sitting between them. Germline V gives CDR1 SGHDN, CDR2 FVKESK. The CDR3 sequence is CASRLRSEEEKLFF. CDR3 nucleotides: TGTGCCAGCAGACTACGATCGGAGGAAGAAAAACTGTTTTTT.

The J gene is TRBJ2-1, the V gene TRBV5-1; unclear D gene. V was shortened by 4 bases and J by 7 bases, with 9 bases between the two germline ends. The CDR3 runs to 12 residues. Germline-derived CDR1 and CDR2 are SGHRS and YFSETQ. This CDR3 reads CASSPKENEQFF. As DNA, the CDR3 is TGCGCCAGCAGCCCTAAAGAGAATGAGCAGTTCTTC.

J is TRBJ1-1 and V is TRBV29-1, with unresolved D. In germline, CDR1 is SQVTM, CDR2 ANQGSEA. The V end was cut by 5 bases, the J end by 3 bases, with 13 bases between. This CDR3 region has 13 residues. The CDR3 DNA reads as TGCAGCGTTTCGGCTTTGACGTACACTGAAGCTTTCTTT. Protein product: CSVSALTYTEAFF.

This chain connects TRBV4-3 to TRBJ2-3; D ambiguous. The CDR3 spans 15 residues. V lost 1 base to trimming and J lost 0 bases, with 8 bases between them. The V gene's germline CDR1 is LGHNA and CDR2 YSLEER. CDR3 sequence reads: CASSQVPGSTDTQYF. The CDR3 DNA is TGCGCCAGCAGCCAAGTTCCTGGAAGCACAGATACGCAGTATTTT.

This clonotype was detected a few times. The chain carries TRBV19 and TRBJ1-2; D gene ambiguous. Trimming took off 5 bases at V and 5 bases at J, with 18 bases between the two ends. This CDR3 spans 15 amino acids. Per the germline V gene, CDR1 is LNHDA and CDR2 is SQIVND (reference sequence). CDR3 DNA sequence: TGTGCCAGTAGTCCCGTCCAACAAGTGCGATATGGCTACACCTTC. It specifies CASSPVQQVRYGYTF.

The V and J genes are TRBV27 and TRBJ1-2; D uncertain. Trimming pared 7 bases from V and 4 bases from J, leaving 25 bases between. The germline gives CDR1 MNHEY, CDR2 SMNVEV (reference sequence). This CDR3 has 17 amino acids. The CDR3 DNA reads as TGTGCCAGCATAGGGCCTCACAGTGCCGGGCGGGTCTATGGCTACACCTTC. It codes for CASIGPHSAGRVYGYTF.